This T cell receptor (beta chain) is drawn from a study of blood T cells in healthy people across ages. General study points: Measured against age, TCR beta diversity per million T cells decreased in a roughly linear manner.

Of note for this clonotype: Its matching antigen is unknown.

A second PCR, run for roughly 7 to 11 cycles, used a sample-barcoded 5' primer plus a J-beta primer mix. A single record per CDR3 protein comes from TCRdb applying MiXCR to the 5' RACE reads. This table holds 1.4 million or so distinct CDR3 sequences, 35% to 45% found once. The people who gave samples were healthy Caucasians from Russia, aged about 6 to 100. What was sequenced was blood. This clonotype originated in a woman aged 18-29 years in good health.

The CDR3 coding sequence is TGTGCCAGCAGCTTAGCACTAGCGGGAGTCATAGTTCCGTTTGAGCAGTACTTC. Translation gives CASSLALAGVIVPFEQYF. The chain combines TRBV7-2 with TRBJ2-5; TRBD2 matches at 11 bases. V dropped 0 bases and J dropped 11; count of bases not matched to a gene: 17. CDR3 size: 18 residues. Germline assignment: CDR1 SGHTA and CDR2 FQGNSA.